Listed below are T cell receptor beta chains from one sample, sequenced in a study of blood T cell repertoires in COVID-19. Repertoires were generated with immunoSEQ multiplex PCR, while TCRdb's copy carries only in-frame clones and drops some. Here the sample spans approximately 170,000 clones, approximately 85% being singletons. Material: peripheral blood. The receptors derive from a man aged 80 or over with COVID-19, enrolled during active disease. Both conserved end residues are part of each CDR3. D genes are given only for firm matches. Clone size is given for some rows only: seen once, a few or many times, or a class if the clone is expanded.

J gene: TRBJ2-1; D gene: NA; V gene: TRBV24-1; clone size: NA; CDR3 protein: CATSDFPRNNEQFF; CDR3 DNA: TGTGCCACCAGTGATTTCCCCAGAAACAATGAGCAGTTCTTC
J gene: TRBJ2-2; D gene: TRBD2; V gene: TRBV4-2; clone size: few; CDR3 protein: CASSQVAGSAGELFF; CDR3 DNA: TGTGCCAGCAGCCAAGTAGCGGGGAGTGCCGGGGAGCTGTTTTTT
J gene: TRBJ2-1; D gene: NA; V gene: TRBV4-3; clone size: NA; CDR3 protein: CASSQDLIVNEQFF; CDR3 DNA: TGCGCCAGCAGCCAAGATTTGATAGTCAATGAGCAGTTCTTC
J gene: TRBJ1-4; D gene: NA; V gene: TRBV6-1; clone size: NA; CDR3 protein: CASSAGTMEEKLFF; CDR3 DNA: TGTGCCAGCAGTGCCGGGACAATGGAGGAAAAACTGTTTTTT
J gene: TRBJ1-1; D gene: NA; V gene: TRBV10-2; clone size: NA; CDR3 protein: CASSLGGDIPEAFF; CDR3 DNA: TGCGCCAGTAGTTTGGGGGGGGATATTCCTGAAGCTTTCTTT
J gene: TRBJ2-1; D gene: TRBD2; V gene: TRBV7-6; clone size: NA; CDR3 protein: CASSSRRGGSYNEQFF; CDR3 DNA: TGTGCCAGCAGCTCACGTCGGGGGGGCTCCTACAATGAGCAGTTCTTC
J gene: TRBJ1-5; D gene: NA; V gene: TRBV19; clone size: NA; CDR3 protein: CASSPQGQVGSNQPQHF; CDR3 DNA: TGTGCCAGTAGTCCGCAGGGTCAGGTCGGAAGCAATCAGCCCCAGCATTTT
J gene: TRBJ1-5; D gene: NA; V gene: TRBV24-1; clone size: NA; CDR3 protein: CATSDGTGIQPQHF; CDR3 DNA: TGTGCCACCAGTGATGGAACAGGGATTCAGCCCCAGCATTTT
J gene: TRBJ2-7; D gene: NA; V gene: TRBV6-5; clone size: NA; CDR3 protein: CASSYSGRNPGGEQYF; CDR3 DNA: TGTGCCAGCAGTTACTCGGGGAGGAACCCAGGCGGCGAGCAGTACTTC
J gene: TRBJ2-7; D gene: TRBD2; V gene: TRBV6-2/TRBV6-3; clone size: NA; CDR3 protein: CASSEPWDYTYEQYF; CDR3 DNA: TGTGCCAGCAGCGAACCCTGGGACTATACCTACGAGCAGTACTTC
J gene: TRBJ2-5; D gene: TRBD2; V gene: TRBV4-1; clone size: NA; CDR3 protein: CASSPTSGGTYQETQYF; CDR3 DNA: TGCGCCAGCAGCCCTACTAGCGGGGGGACCTACCAAGAGACCCAGTACTTC
J gene: TRBJ1-4; D gene: TRBD1; V gene: TRBV4-1; clone size: NA; CDR3 protein: CASSQASRGLPNEKLFF; CDR3 DNA: TGCGCCAGCAGCCAAGCGTCCAGGGGGCTCCCTAATGAAAAACTGTTTTTT
J gene: TRBJ1-4; D gene: TRBD1; V gene: TRBV12-5; clone size: NA; CDR3 protein: CASAETGVNEKLFF; CDR3 DNA: TGTGCTAGTGCCGAGACAGGGGTTAATGAAAAACTGTTTTTT
J gene: TRBJ1-2; D gene: TRBD1; V gene: TRBV9; clone size: NA; CDR3 protein: CASSVGTGGNYGYTF; CDR3 DNA: TGTGCCAGCAGCGTAGGGACAGGGGGCAACTATGGCTACACCTTC
J gene: TRBJ2-1; D gene: NA; V gene: TRBV5-1; clone size: NA; CDR3 protein: CASSPNYNEQFF; CDR3 DNA: TGCGCCAGCAGCCCCAATTACAATGAGCAGTTCTTC
J gene: TRBJ2-7; D gene: TRBD1; V gene: TRBV29-1; clone size: NA; CDR3 protein: CSVGSGQGAYEQYF; CDR3 DNA: TGCAGCGTCGGGTCGGGACAGGGGGCCTACGAGCAGTACTTC
J gene: TRBJ1-1; D gene: TRBD1; V gene: TRBV6-2/TRBV6-3; clone size: NA; CDR3 protein: CASSRDRANTEAFF; CDR3 DNA: TGTGCCAGCAGTAGGGACAGGGCGAACACTGAAGCTTTCTTT
J gene: TRBJ1-1; D gene: NA; V gene: TRBV12-5; clone size: NA; CDR3 protein: CASGLKAGGSEAFF; CDR3 DNA: TGTGCTAGTGGTTTGAAGGCGGGAGGATCTGAAGCTTTCTTT
J gene: TRBJ1-5; D gene: NA; V gene: TRBV28; clone size: NA; CDR3 protein: CASSLRVSRVQQPQHF; CDR3 DNA: TGTGCCAGCAGTTTAAGGGTTAGCAGGGTCCAACAGCCCCAGCATTTT
J gene: TRBJ2-5; D gene: TRBD2; V gene: TRBV11-2; clone size: NA; CDR3 protein: CASSLEERGTQYF; CDR3 DNA: TGTGCCAGCAGCTTAGAGGAGCGGGGGACCCAGTACTTC
J gene: TRBJ1-1; D gene: NA; V gene: TRBV5-5; clone size: NA; CDR3 protein: CASSPPWQVTEAFF; CDR3 DNA: TGTGCCAGCAGCCCCCCTTGGCAGGTCACTGAAGCTTTCTTT
J gene: TRBJ2-3; D gene: TRBD1; V gene: TRBV5-1; clone size: once; CDR3 protein: CASSTGQGGTDTQYF; CDR3 DNA: TGCGCCAGCAGCACCGGACAGGGGGGCACAGATACGCAGTATTTT